The T cell receptor (beta chain) under discussion was sequenced for a study of PD-1 blockade in classical Hodgkin lymphoma. In regard to this clone: Its antigen is not identified.

General observations from the study: Reports indicated that newly diagnosed patients had lower baseline TCR diversity than healthy donors did.

Produced via immunoSEQ multiplex PCR; TCRdb's table is partial and in-frame only. The sample shows fewer than 50,000 clones, about nine tenths of them seen only once. The germline V gene encodes CDR1 LNHNV and CDR2 YYDKDF (reference sequence). The CDR3 length is 15 residues. The V end lost 0 bases, the J end lost 0 bases, and 7 bases lay between the germline ends. Each and every patient relapsed after autologous stem cell transplantation, and patients got differing brentuximab vedotin exposure. Complete response, partial response or progressive disease made up the best responses. This TCR was recovered from a human donor with classical Hodgkin lymphoma. Sequenced here: peripheral blood mononuclear cells (PBMCs), sampled at baseline. The V and J genes are TRBV15 and TRBJ2-3; D gene uncertain. In DNA form, the CDR3 reads TGTGCCACCAGCAGAGAGAAGGTTAGCACAGATACGCAGTATTTT. Its protein product is CATSREKVSTDTQYF.